Listed below are T cell receptor beta chains from one sample, sequenced in a study of T-cell memory formation after mild COVID-19. TCRdb called the 5' RACE reads again in MiXCR, with one record for every CDR3 protein. In the table there are about 430,000 distinct CDR3 sequences, 20% to 30% of which are singletons. Sequencing input: PBMCs or a T cell subset sorted from them (not recorded which). These receptors came from an adult woman who had mild COVID-19 (a few samples of this study predate the infection). Cell type and time point are not known. Both conserved end residues are part of each CDR3. A D gene is named only where the DNA matches it firmly. Where a row states a size, it is once, few, many or the class of an expanded clone; other rows omit it.

v_gene: TRBV30
d_gene: TRBD1
abundance: NA
j_gene: TRBJ1-5
CDR3nt: TGTGCCTGGAGCCGTATGACAGGGGCCTATCAGCCCCAGCATTTT
CDR3aa: CAWSRMTGAYQPQHF

v_gene: TRBV11-3
d_gene: TRBD2
abundance: NA
j_gene: TRBJ2-1
CDR3nt: TGTGCCAGCAGCTTAGTTCCCCCTAGCGGGGACTCCTACAATGAGCAGTTCTTC
CDR3aa: CASSLVPPSGDSYNEQFF

v_gene: TRBV7-3
d_gene: TRBD2
abundance: NA
j_gene: TRBJ2-7
CDR3nt: TGTGCCAGCAGCCCCCGGGGGGGGTCCTGGTACGAGCAGTACTTC
CDR3aa: CASSPRGGSWYEQYF

v_gene: TRBV2
d_gene: NA
abundance: NA
j_gene: TRBJ1-4
CDR3nt: TGTGCCAGCAGTGTGGGGCAGGGGTACGAAAAACTGTTTTTT
CDR3aa: CASSVGQGYEKLFF

v_gene: TRBV10-3
d_gene: NA
abundance: NA
j_gene: TRBJ2-7
CDR3nt: TGTGCCATCAGTGGCGACTCCTACGAGCAGTACTTC
CDR3aa: CAISGDSYEQYF

v_gene: TRBV9
d_gene: NA
abundance: NA
j_gene: TRBJ1-2
CDR3nt: TGTGCCAGCAGCGTAGGCCGGGGTGATTATGGCTACACCTTC
CDR3aa: CASSVGRGDYGYTF

v_gene: TRBV6-6
d_gene: NA
abundance: medium-sized
j_gene: TRBJ2-4
CDR3nt: TGTGCCAGCAGTTTCAACGCAGGGGGACTAATAGCCAAAAACATTCAGTACTTC
CDR3aa: CASSFNAGGLIAKNIQYF

v_gene: TRBV5-1
d_gene: NA
abundance: few
j_gene: TRBJ2-7
CDR3nt: TGCGCCAGCAGCTTGGTGGAGGTTGCCTACGAGCAGTACTTC
CDR3aa: CASSLVEVAYEQYF

v_gene: TRBV7-3
d_gene: NA
abundance: many
j_gene: TRBJ2-7
CDR3nt: TGTGCCAGCAGCCCGGGACCGTCCTCCTACGAGCAGTACTTC
CDR3aa: CASSPGPSSYEQYF

v_gene: TRBV4-3
d_gene: NA
abundance: few
j_gene: TRBJ1-1
CDR3nt: TGCGCCAGCAGCCACGGACAGAGCTGGGGCACTGAAGCTTTCTTT
CDR3aa: CASSHGQSWGTEAFF

v_gene: TRBV5-6
d_gene: NA
abundance: few
j_gene: TRBJ2-3
CDR3nt: TGTGCCAGCACTTATGGGGGTAGCGCAGATACGCAGTATTTT
CDR3aa: CASTYGGSADTQYF

v_gene: TRBV6-2/TRBV6-3
d_gene: NA
abundance: NA
j_gene: TRBJ1-5
CDR3nt: TGTGCCAGCAGTTATGGACAGCTCAATCAGCCCCAGCATTTT
CDR3aa: CASSYGQLNQPQHF

v_gene: TRBV27
d_gene: TRBD1
abundance: NA
j_gene: TRBJ1-1
CDR3nt: TGTGCCAGCAGTTTATACCCCCCGGGACAGGGGATGAACACTGAAGCTTTCTTT
CDR3aa: CASSLYPPGQGMNTEAFF

v_gene: TRBV10-3
d_gene: NA
abundance: few
j_gene: TRBJ2-7
CDR3nt: TGTGCCATCAGTGTCGGGGGCTCTACACGGGAGCAGTACTTC
CDR3aa: CAISVGGSTREQYF

v_gene: TRBV9
d_gene: NA
abundance: few
j_gene: TRBJ2-3
CDR3nt: TGTGCCAGCAGCCCGCACAACAGGGGGGGGCGAGATACGCAGTATTTT
CDR3aa: CASSPHNRGGRDTQYF

v_gene: TRBV24-1
d_gene: TRBD2
abundance: NA
j_gene: TRBJ2-1
CDR3nt: TGTGCCACCAGTCTAGCGGGAGGGCCAGGCAATGAGCAGTTCTTC
CDR3aa: CATSLAGGPGNEQFF

v_gene: TRBV6-2/TRBV6-3
d_gene: TRBD1
abundance: few
j_gene: TRBJ1-1
CDR3nt: TGTGCCAGCAGCAACACTCGACAGGGGAGGTTTCAATTTGAAGCTTTCTTT
CDR3aa: CASSNTRQGRFQFEAFF

v_gene: TRBV7-6
d_gene: NA
abundance: NA
j_gene: TRBJ2-7
CDR3nt: TGTGCCAGCAGCTTAAGCCAGGGGGGCTACGAGCAGTACTTC
CDR3aa: CASSLSQGGYEQYF

v_gene: TRBV12-3/TRBV12-4
d_gene: NA
abundance: many
j_gene: TRBJ2-2
CDR3nt: TGTGCCAGCAGTTTAGCACAGGGGAACACCGGGGAGCTGTTTTTT
CDR3aa: CASSLAQGNTGELFF

v_gene: TRBV2
d_gene: TRBD1
abundance: NA
j_gene: TRBJ2-7
CDR3nt: TGTGCCAGCAGTGGGGACAGGGCCTACGAGCAGTACTTC
CDR3aa: CASSGDRAYEQYF

v_gene: TRBV6-6
d_gene: TRBD1
abundance: few
j_gene: TRBJ1-5
CDR3nt: TGTGCCAGCAGTTCCGGGACAGGGGGACCGTATAGCAATCAGCCCCAGCATTTT
CDR3aa: CASSSGTGGPYSNQPQHF

v_gene: TRBV20-1
d_gene: NA
abundance: NA
j_gene: TRBJ1-1
CDR3nt: TGCAGTGCTAGAGAGGTGGGGACGCCCACTGAAGCTTTCTTT
CDR3aa: CSAREVGTPTEAFF

v_gene: TRBV20-1
d_gene: NA
abundance: NA
j_gene: TRBJ2-4
CDR3nt: TGCAGTGCTAGAGAGGGCAGTCTAGCCAAAAACATTCAGTACTTC
CDR3aa: CSAREGSLAKNIQYF

v_gene: TRBV7-9
d_gene: NA
abundance: few
j_gene: TRBJ2-3
CDR3nt: TGTGCCAGCACCCTATTGGCAGATACGCAGTATTTT
CDR3aa: CASTLLADTQYF

v_gene: TRBV5-1
d_gene: TRBD1
abundance: NA
j_gene: TRBJ1-2
CDR3nt: TGCGCCAGCAGCTCTAGGGACAGGAGAACTAACTATGGCTACACCTTC
CDR3aa: CASSSRDRRTNYGYTF

v_gene: TRBV30
d_gene: TRBD1
abundance: many
j_gene: TRBJ2-5
CDR3nt: TGTGCCTGGAGCGTGGGACAGCTCGACCAAGAGACCCAGTACTTC
CDR3aa: CAWSVGQLDQETQYF

v_gene: TRBV27
d_gene: NA
abundance: few
j_gene: TRBJ1-1
CDR3nt: TGTGCCAGCAGTTTATCGGGCAGGGAGTTACGGGCTTTCTTT
CDR3aa: CASSLSGRELRAFF

v_gene: TRBV20-1
d_gene: NA
abundance: few
j_gene: TRBJ1-1
CDR3nt: TGCAGTGCGCCCAGGGAGAACACTGAAGCTTTCTTT
CDR3aa: CSAPRENTEAFF

v_gene: TRBV5-1
d_gene: TRBD1
abundance: NA
j_gene: TRBJ2-7
CDR3nt: TGCGCCAGCAGCCTGGAATCCGGGACAGGGGGCTACGAGCAGTACTTC
CDR3aa: CASSLESGTGGYEQYF

v_gene: TRBV10-3
d_gene: TRBD2
abundance: few
j_gene: TRBJ2-7
CDR3nt: TGTGCCATCAGCGCGACTAGCGGAAGCTCCTACGAGCAGTACTTC
CDR3aa: CAISATSGSSYEQYF

v_gene: TRBV6-5
d_gene: TRBD1
abundance: NA
j_gene: TRBJ1-2
CDR3nt: TGTGCCAGCAGTTACTCGAACAGGGGTCTACTTGGCTACACCTTC
CDR3aa: CASSYSNRGLLGYTF

v_gene: TRBV12-3/TRBV12-4
d_gene: TRBD2
abundance: NA
j_gene: TRBJ2-2
CDR3nt: TGTGCCAGCAGCCTGTGGACTAGCGGGGGGGCTAGCACCGGGGAGCTGTTTTTT
CDR3aa: CASSLWTSGGASTGELFF

v_gene: TRBV12-3/TRBV12-4
d_gene: NA
abundance: few
j_gene: TRBJ2-7
CDR3nt: TGTGCCAGCAGCCCAATAGGCGTTAGCTCCTACGAGCAGTACTTC
CDR3aa: CASSPIGVSSYEQYF

v_gene: TRBV18
d_gene: NA
abundance: NA
j_gene: TRBJ2-4
CDR3nt: TGTGCCAGCTCACCACTGGGACCTCAAGCAGCCAAAAACATTCAGTACTTC
CDR3aa: CASSPLGPQAAKNIQYF

v_gene: TRBV13
d_gene: TRBD1
abundance: NA
j_gene: TRBJ2-5
CDR3nt: TGTGCCAGCAGCGAGGACAGGGGTTTAAGGGAGACCCAGTACTTC
CDR3aa: CASSEDRGLRETQYF

v_gene: TRBV2
d_gene: NA
abundance: many
j_gene: TRBJ2-3
CDR3nt: TGTGCCAGCATCGCCAGCACAGATACGCAGTATTTT
CDR3aa: CASIASTDTQYF

v_gene: TRBV12-3/TRBV12-4
d_gene: NA
abundance: NA
j_gene: TRBJ2-7
CDR3nt: TGTGCCAGCAAAGTCGCTGGTAAGACTTACGAGCAGTACTTC
CDR3aa: CASKVAGKTYEQYF

v_gene: TRBV10-3
d_gene: NA
abundance: NA
j_gene: TRBJ2-1
CDR3nt: TGTGCCATCAGTGAGGTGTCGAACAATGAGCAGTTCTTC
CDR3aa: CAISEVSNNEQFF

v_gene: TRBV13
d_gene: NA
abundance: few
j_gene: TRBJ1-2
CDR3nt: TGTGCCAGCAGCAAGAGGGCCTCGGGGGGCTACACCTTC
CDR3aa: CASSKRASGGYTF

v_gene: TRBV23-1
d_gene: NA
abundance: NA
j_gene: TRBJ1-1
CDR3nt: TGCGCCAGCAGTCAATCAGGGGCGGGCAGTAACACTGAAGCTTTCTTT
CDR3aa: CASSQSGAGSNTEAFF

v_gene: TRBV7-2
d_gene: TRBD2
abundance: NA
j_gene: TRBJ2-3
CDR3nt: TGTGCCAGCAGATGGGGTCTAGCGGGAGGTACAGATACGCAGTATTTT
CDR3aa: CASRWGLAGGTDTQYF

v_gene: TRBV30
d_gene: NA
abundance: few
j_gene: TRBJ1-2
CDR3nt: TGTGCCTGGAGTGTAGGGGGTTTGGGCTACACCTTC
CDR3aa: CAWSVGGLGYTF

v_gene: TRBV7-2
d_gene: NA
abundance: NA
j_gene: TRBJ2-6
CDR3nt: TGTGCCAGCAGCTTTTACTCCTCTGGGGCCAACGTCCTGACTTTC
CDR3aa: CASSFYSSGANVLTF

v_gene: TRBV3-1
d_gene: NA
abundance: NA
j_gene: TRBJ1-2
CDR3nt: TGTGCCAGCAGAGCCCCCGCCGAAGACGGGGACCTCTATGGCTACACCTTC
CDR3aa: CASRAPAEDGDLYGYTF

v_gene: TRBV18
d_gene: NA
abundance: few
j_gene: TRBJ2-5
CDR3nt: TGTGCCAGCTCACCCTTTAAGGGGCAAGAGACCCAGTACTTC
CDR3aa: CASSPFKGQETQYF

v_gene: TRBV12-3/TRBV12-4
d_gene: TRBD1
abundance: NA
j_gene: TRBJ2-7
CDR3nt: TGTGCCAGCAGCGTGACAGGGTCATCGGGCGAGCAGTACTTC
CDR3aa: CASSVTGSSGEQYF